These T cell receptor beta chains were read from a single sample in a study of response to subunit inactivated influenza vaccine. TCRdb reanalysed the RT-PCR reads using MiXCR and keeps one entry per CDR3 protein. The sample records 500,000 to 600,000 distinct CDR3 sequences, about 15% being singletons. The sequencing used PBMCs from blood, collected roughly 12 days after vaccination. The source is a man aged 50-60 years who received an inactivated influenza vaccine. Each CDR3 is given with its conserved first and last residue. The order of the fields is J gene, clone size, V gene, D gene, CDR3 DNA, CDR3 protein. D genes are given only for firm matches. Where a row states a size, it is once, few, many or the class of an expanded clone; other rows omit it.

TRBJ2-3	few	TRBV6-2/TRBV6-3	NA	TGTGCCAGCAGACCGGGGACTGGGGATGTTACGCAGTATTTT	CASRPGTGDVTQYF
TRBJ2-2	NA	TRBV5-1	TRBD2	TGCGCCATCAGCTCGGCGGGCGGGAGCGCTACCGGGGAGCTGTTTTTT	CAISSAGGSATGELFF
TRBJ2-3	NA	TRBV7-9	NA	TGTGCCAGCAGCTTAGAACTAGATATGCAGTATTTT	CASSLELDMQYF
TRBJ1-4	NA	TRBV5-6	TRBD1	TGTGCCAGCAGAGGGGACAGTGAAAAACTGTTTTTT	CASRGDSEKLFF
TRBJ2-1	NA	TRBV28	NA	TGTGCCAGCAGTTCTCCCCGGACGCTACACAATGAGCAGTTCTTC	CASSSPRTLHNEQFF
TRBJ2-5	few	TRBV6-1	TRBD1	TGTGCCAGCAGCTCCCGGGACAGGCCCCAAGAGACCCAGTACTTC	CASSSRDRPQETQYF
TRBJ2-7	NA	TRBV15	TRBD2	TGTGCCACCAGCAGAGATCGGGGGGGCCTATCCGAGCAGTACTTC	CATSRDRGGLSEQYF
TRBJ2-3	few	TRBV3-1	NA	TGTGCCAGCAGCCAAGATTTTAGCCGTACAGATACGCAGTATTTT	CASSQDFSRTDTQYF
TRBJ2-7	NA	TRBV20-1	TRBD2	TGCTGTGCATTAGGACTAGACGGTTCCTACGAGCAGTACTTC	CCALGLDGSYEQYF
TRBJ1-1	NA	TRBV12-3/TRBV12-4	NA	TGTGCCAGCAGTTCCCTGGACGGAGACACTGAAGCTTTCTTT	CASSSLDGDTEAFF
TRBJ2-7	few	TRBV10-3	NA	TGTGCCATCAGTGAATCTGGGTTCGAGCAGTACTTC	CAISESGFEQYF
TRBJ1-6	NA	TRBV12-3/TRBV12-4	NA	TGTGCCAGCAGACTCGGGATGGGAAGTTCACCCCTCCACTTT	CASRLGMGSSPLHF
TRBJ2-5	NA	TRBV7-6	NA	TGTGCCAGCAGCTTCGAGTCGGTCAGTGGGACCCAGTACTTC	CASSFESVSGTQYF
TRBJ2-7	many	TRBV2	NA	TGTGCCAGCAGTGAGAGAATACTTTCCTACGAGCAGTACTTC	CASSERILSYEQYF
TRBJ1-6	few	TRBV9	NA	TGTGCCAGCAGCGTAGGCCCAAGTGCGGATTCACCCCTCCACTTT	CASSVGPSADSPLHF
TRBJ2-7	many	TRBV12-3/TRBV12-4	TRBD2	TGTGCCAGCAGTTTAGGCGGGAGGGCCTCCTACGAGCAGTACTTC	CASSLGGRASYEQYF
TRBJ1-2	NA	TRBV5-5	NA	TGTGCCAGCAGCTTGGTGGGGGGGAATGATGGCTACACCTTC	CASSLVGGNDGYTF
TRBJ1-3	few	TRBV28	TRBD1	TGTGCCAGCAGTTCCCCCGGACAGGGAACCACCATATATTTT	CASSSPGQGTTIYF
TRBJ2-7	NA	TRBV27	TRBD2	TGTGCCAGCCGAAAAAAACCGGGGATGAGGAGCGGGAGGGCTTATGAGCAGTACTTC	CASRKKPGMRSGRAYEQYF
TRBJ2-2	NA	TRBV10-3	NA	TGTGCCATCAGCGACGCCCGGGCCGGGGAGCTGTTTTTT	CAISDARAGELFF
TRBJ1-1	few	TRBV7-2	TRBD1	TGTGCCAGCAGCTTCGGACAGGGGGCTGCTGAAGCTTTCTTT	CASSFGQGAAEAFF
TRBJ2-7	few	TRBV28	TRBD1	TGTGCCAGCCGGGACAGGGGGAACGAGCAGTACTTC	CASRDRGNEQYF
TRBJ2-2	NA	TRBV5-5	NA	TGTGCCAGCAGCTTGTCCCAGTACGGGGGTGGCGGCACCGGGGAGCTGTTTTTT	CASSLSQYGGGGTGELFF
TRBJ1-1	NA	TRBV5-1	TRBD1	TGCGCCAGCAGCTTGGAACAGGGGCCCACTGAAGCTTTCTTT	CASSLEQGPTEAFF
TRBJ2-2	few	TRBV4-2	TRBD2	TGTGCCAGCAGCCAACAGCTAGCGGGGGGCCAAGGGACCGGGGAGCTGTTTTTT	CASSQQLAGGQGTGELFF
TRBJ2-7	few	TRBV4-1	TRBD2	TGCGCCAGCAGCTACGCGACTAGCGGGGTTCTAATTTACGAGCAGTACTTC	CASSYATSGVLIYEQYF
TRBJ2-1	few	TRBV20-1	NA	TGCAGTGCAAACGCTCAGGGACTCCGCACTATCGAGCAGTTCTTC	CSANAQGLRTIEQFF
TRBJ2-7	NA	TRBV4-2	TRBD2	TGTGCCAGCAGTCCCGGGACTAGCCGGGAAGGGTGGGCTGGCGAGCAGTACTTC	CASSPGTSREGWAGEQYF
TRBJ1-6	many	TRBV11-2	TRBD1	TGTGCCAGCAGCATCGGGACAGAGACCTATAATTCACCCCTCCACTTT	CASSIGTETYNSPLHF
TRBJ2-1	NA	TRBV4-3	NA	TGCGCCAGCAGCCATGGGCTGGGGATTAACAATGAGCAGTTCTTC	CASSHGLGINNEQFF
TRBJ1-6	few	TRBV7-2	NA	TGTGCCAGCAGCGGGCAAAATAATTCACCCCTCCACTTT	CASSGQNNSPLHF
TRBJ2-2	few	TRBV12-3/TRBV12-4	NA	TGTGCCAGCAAAAAGGCGGGGGAGCTGTTTTTT	CASKKAGELFF
TRBJ2-1	few	TRBV11-2	TRBD2	TGTGCCAGCAGGGGAACTAGCGGGAGACGCAATGAGCAGTTCTTC	CASRGTSGRRNEQFF
TRBJ2-1	few	TRBV7-8	TRBD2	TGTGCCAGCAGCTTAGCCTTTAGCGGGAGATCCTACAATGAGCAGTTCTTC	CASSLAFSGRSYNEQFF
TRBJ1-6	few	TRBV15	NA	TGTGCCACCAGCAGCAGAGGAAGGGGAAATTCACCCCTCCACTTT	CATSSRGRGNSPLHF
TRBJ2-3	NA	TRBV7-6	NA	TGTGCCAGCAGTCAAGAGGCAGTAACCTTTACTAGCACAGATACGCAGTATTTT	CASSQEAVTFTSTDTQYF
TRBJ2-1	few	TRBV6-5	NA	TGTGCCAGCAGTTACAACGGGGCTGGTAGCTACAATGAGCAGTTCTTC	CASSYNGAGSYNEQFF